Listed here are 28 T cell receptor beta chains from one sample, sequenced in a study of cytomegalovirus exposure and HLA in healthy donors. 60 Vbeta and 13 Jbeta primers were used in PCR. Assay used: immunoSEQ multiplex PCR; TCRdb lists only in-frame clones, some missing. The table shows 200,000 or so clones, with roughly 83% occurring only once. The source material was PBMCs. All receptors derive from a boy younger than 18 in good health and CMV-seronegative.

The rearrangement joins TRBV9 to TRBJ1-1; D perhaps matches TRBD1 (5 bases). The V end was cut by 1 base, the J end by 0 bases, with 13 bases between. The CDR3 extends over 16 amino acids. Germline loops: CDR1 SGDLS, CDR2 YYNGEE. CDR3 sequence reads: CASSVHGADMNTEAFF. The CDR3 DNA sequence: TGTGCCAGCAGCGTACATGGGGCAGATATGAACACTGAAGCTTTCTTT.

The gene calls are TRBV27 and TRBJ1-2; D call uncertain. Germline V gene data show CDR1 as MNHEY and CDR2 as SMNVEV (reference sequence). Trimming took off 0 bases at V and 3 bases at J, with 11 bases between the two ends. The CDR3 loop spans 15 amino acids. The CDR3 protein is CASSLSRTVHYGYTF. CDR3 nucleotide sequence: TGTGCCAGCAGTTTATCGCGAACAGTCCACTATGGCTACACCTTC.

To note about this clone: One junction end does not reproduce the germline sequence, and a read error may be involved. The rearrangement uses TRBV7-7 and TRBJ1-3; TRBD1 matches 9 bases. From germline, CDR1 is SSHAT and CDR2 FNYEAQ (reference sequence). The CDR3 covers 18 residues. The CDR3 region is CASSPGTGLFSSGNTIYF. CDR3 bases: TGTGCTAGCAGCCCCGGGACAGGGTTATTTAGCTCTGGAAACACCATATATTTT. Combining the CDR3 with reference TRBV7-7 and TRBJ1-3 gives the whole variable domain GAGVSQSPRYKVTKRGQDVTLRCDPISSHATLYWYQQALGQGPEFLTYFNYEAQPDKSGLPSDRFSAERPEGSISTLTIQRTEQRDSAMYRCASSPGTGLFSSGNTIYFGEGSWLTVV.

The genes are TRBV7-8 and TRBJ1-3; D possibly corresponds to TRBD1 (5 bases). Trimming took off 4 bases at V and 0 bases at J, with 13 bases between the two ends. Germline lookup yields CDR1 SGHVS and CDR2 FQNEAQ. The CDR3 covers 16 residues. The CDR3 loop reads CASSSQQVYSGNTIYF. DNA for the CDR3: TGTGCCAGCAGCTCCCAACAGGTCTACTCTGGAAACACCATATATTTT.

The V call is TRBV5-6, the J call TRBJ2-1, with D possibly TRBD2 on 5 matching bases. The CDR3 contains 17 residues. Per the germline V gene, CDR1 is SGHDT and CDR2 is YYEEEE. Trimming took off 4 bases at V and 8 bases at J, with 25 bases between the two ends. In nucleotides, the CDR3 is TGTGCCAGCAGCCCCGACGTAGGGCTACGGGGTATCGATGAGCAGTTCTTC. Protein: CASSPDVGLRGIDEQFF.

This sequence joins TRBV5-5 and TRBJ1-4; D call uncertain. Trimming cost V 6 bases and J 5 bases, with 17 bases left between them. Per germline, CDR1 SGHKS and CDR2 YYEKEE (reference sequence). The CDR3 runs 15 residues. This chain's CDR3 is CASIETGAVNEKLFF. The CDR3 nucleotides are TGTGCCAGCATTGAAACCGGAGCCGTGAATGAAAAACTGTTTTTT.

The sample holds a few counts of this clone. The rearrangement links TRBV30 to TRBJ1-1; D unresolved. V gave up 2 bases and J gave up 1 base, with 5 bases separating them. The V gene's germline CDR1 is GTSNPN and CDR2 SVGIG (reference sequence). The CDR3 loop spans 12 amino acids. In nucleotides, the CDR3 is TGTGCCTGGAGTAGAGAGAACACTGAAGCTTTCTTT. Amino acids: CAWSRENTEAFF.

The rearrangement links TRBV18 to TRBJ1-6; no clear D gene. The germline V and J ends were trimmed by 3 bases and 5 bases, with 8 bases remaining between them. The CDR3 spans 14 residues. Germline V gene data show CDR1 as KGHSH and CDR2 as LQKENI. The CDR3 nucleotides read TGTGCCAGCTCACCTGAACAGAATAATTCACCCCTCCACTTT. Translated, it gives CASSPEQNNSPLHF.

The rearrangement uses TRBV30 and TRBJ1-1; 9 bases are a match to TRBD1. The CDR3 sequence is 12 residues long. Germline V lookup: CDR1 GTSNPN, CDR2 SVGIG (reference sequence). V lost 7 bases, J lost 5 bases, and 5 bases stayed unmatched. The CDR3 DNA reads TGTGCCTTGGGACAGGGTGGGACTGAAGCTTTCTTT. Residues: CALGQGGTEAFF. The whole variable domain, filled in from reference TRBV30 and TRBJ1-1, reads SQTIHQWPATLVQPVGSPLSLECTVEGTSNPNLYWYRQAAGRGLQLLFYSVGIGQISSEVPQNLSASRPQDRQFILSSKKLLLSDSGFYLCALGQGGTEAFFGQGTRLTVV.

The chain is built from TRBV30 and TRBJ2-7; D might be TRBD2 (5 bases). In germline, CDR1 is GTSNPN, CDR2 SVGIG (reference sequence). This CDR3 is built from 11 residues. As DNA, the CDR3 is TGTGCTTTAGGGAGCTCCTACGAGCAGTACTTC. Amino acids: CALGSSYEQYF.

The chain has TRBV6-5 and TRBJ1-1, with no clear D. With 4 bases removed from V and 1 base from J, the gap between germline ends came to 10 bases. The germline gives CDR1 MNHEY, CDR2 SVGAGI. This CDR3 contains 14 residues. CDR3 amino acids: CASSWSSGNTEAFF. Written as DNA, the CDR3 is TGTGCCAGCAGTTGGAGCAGCGGGAACACTGAAGCTTTCTTT.

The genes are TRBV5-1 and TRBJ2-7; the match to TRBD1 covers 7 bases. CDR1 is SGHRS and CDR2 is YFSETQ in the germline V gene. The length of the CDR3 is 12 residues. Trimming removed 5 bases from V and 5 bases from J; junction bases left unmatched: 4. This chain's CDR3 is CASSLDRDEQYF. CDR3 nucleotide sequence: TGCGCCAGCAGTTTAGACAGGGACGAGCAGTACTTC.

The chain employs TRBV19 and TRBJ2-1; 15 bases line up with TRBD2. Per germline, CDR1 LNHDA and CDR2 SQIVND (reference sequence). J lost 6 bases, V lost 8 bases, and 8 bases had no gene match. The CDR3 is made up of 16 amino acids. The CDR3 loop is CASLGTSGRTLNEQFF. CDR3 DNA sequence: TGTGCCAGTCTCGGGACTAGCGGGAGGACCCTCAATGAGCAGTTCTTC.

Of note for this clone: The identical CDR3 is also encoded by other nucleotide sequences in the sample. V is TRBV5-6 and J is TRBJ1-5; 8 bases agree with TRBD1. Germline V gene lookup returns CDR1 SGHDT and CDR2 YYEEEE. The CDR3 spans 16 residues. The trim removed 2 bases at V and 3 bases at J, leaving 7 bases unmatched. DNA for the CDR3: TGTGCCAGCAGCTTCCGGACAGGGATGGCCAATCAGCCCCAGCATTTT. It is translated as CASSFRTGMANQPQHF. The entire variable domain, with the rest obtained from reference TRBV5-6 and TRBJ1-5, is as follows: DAGVTQSPTHLIKTRGQQVTLRCSPKSGHDTVSWYQQALGQGPQFIFQYYEEEERQRGNFPDRFSGHQFPNYSSELNVNALLLGDSALYLCASSFRTGMANQPQHFGDGTRLSIL.

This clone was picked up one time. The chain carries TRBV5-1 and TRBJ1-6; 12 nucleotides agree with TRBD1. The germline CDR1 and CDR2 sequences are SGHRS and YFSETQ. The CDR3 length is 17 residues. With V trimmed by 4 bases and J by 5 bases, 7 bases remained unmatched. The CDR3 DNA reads TGCGCCAGCAGCCGAACGGGACAGGGGGCTGATAATTCACCCCTCCACTTT. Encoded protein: CASSRTGQGADNSPLHF.

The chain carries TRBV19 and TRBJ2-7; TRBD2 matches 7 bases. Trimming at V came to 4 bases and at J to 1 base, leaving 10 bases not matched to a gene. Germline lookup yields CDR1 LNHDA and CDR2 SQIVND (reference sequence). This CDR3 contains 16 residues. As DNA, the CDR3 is TGTGCCAGTAGTACCGGTCTAGCGGTGAGTTCCTACGAGCAGTACTTC. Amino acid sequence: CASSTGLAVSSYEQYF.

Here the CDR3 DNA reads TGTGCCTGCAGGGTTGGGTATGGCTACACCTTC. The encoded protein is CACRVGYGYTF. The V and J genes are TRBV30 and TRBJ1-2; possibly TRBD1 for D (5 bases). This CDR3 is built from 11 residues. Trimming pared 6 bases from V and 5 bases from J, leaving 10 bases between. Per germline, CDR1 GTSNPN and CDR2 SVGIG (reference sequence).

The CDR3 DNA sequence: TGTGCCAGCAGTGAGAGGGACAGGGGGTCGGAGAAACTGTTTTTT. This translates into CASSERDRGSEKLFF. The chain joins TRBV6-1 to TRBJ1-4; 11 bases line up with TRBD1. Trimming at V came to 3 bases and at J to 11 bases, leaving 8 bases not matched to a gene. The length of the CDR3 is 15 residues. Germline CDR1 MNHNS, CDR2 SASEGT.

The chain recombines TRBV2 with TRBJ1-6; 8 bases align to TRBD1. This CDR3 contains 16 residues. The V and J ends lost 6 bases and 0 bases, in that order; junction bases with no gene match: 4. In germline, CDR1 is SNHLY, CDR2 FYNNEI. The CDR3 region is CASRTGARSYNSPLHF. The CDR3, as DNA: TGTGCCAGCAGGACAGGGGCTCGCTCCTATAATTCACCCCTCCACTTT.

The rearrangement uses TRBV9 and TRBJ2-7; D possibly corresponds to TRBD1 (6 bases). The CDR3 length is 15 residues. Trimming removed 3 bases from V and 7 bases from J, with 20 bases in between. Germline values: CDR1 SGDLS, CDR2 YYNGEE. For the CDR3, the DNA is TGTGCCAGCAGCGCCGGGGCAGGGGCTGCGAAAGAGCAGTACTTC. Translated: CASSAGAGAAKEQYF. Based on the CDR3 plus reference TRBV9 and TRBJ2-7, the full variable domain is DSGVTQTPKHLITATGQRVTLRCSPRSGDLSVYWYQQSLDQGLQFLIQYYNGEERAKGNILERFSAQQFPDLHSELNLSSLELGDSALYFCASSAGAGAAKEQYFGPGTRLTVT.

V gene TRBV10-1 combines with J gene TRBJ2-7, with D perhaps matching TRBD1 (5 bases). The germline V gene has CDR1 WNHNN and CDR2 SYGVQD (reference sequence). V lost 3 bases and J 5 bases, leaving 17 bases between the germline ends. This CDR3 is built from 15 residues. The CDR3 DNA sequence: TGCGCCAGCAGTGATTCCTCACGTCAGGGCGACGAGCAGTACTTC. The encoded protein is CASSDSSRQGDEQYF.

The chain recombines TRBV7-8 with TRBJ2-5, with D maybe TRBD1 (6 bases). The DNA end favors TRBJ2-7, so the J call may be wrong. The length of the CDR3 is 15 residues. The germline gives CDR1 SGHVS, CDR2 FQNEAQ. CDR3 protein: CASSFYQGKPYEQYF. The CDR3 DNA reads TGTGCCAGCAGCTTTTATCAGGGGAAACCCTACGAGCAGTACTTC.

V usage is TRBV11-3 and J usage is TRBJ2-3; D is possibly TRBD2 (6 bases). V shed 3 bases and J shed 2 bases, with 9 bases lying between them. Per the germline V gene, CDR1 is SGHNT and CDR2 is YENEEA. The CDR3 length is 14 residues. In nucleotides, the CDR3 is TGTGCCAGCAGCTTGGGAGGTGTCACAGATACGCAGTATTTT. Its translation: CASSLGGVTDTQYF.

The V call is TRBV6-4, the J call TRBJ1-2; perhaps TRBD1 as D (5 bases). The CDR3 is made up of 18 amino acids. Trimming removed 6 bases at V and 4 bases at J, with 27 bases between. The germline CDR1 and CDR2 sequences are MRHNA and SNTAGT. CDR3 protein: CASRPGPPGGPLTYGYTF. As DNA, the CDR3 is TGTGCCAGCAGGCCGGGGCCGCCGGGAGGGCCTTTGACCTATGGCTACACCTTC.

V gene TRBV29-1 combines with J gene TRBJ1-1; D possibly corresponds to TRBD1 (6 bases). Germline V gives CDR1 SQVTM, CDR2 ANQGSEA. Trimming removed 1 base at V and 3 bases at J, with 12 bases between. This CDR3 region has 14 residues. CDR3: CSVEGTGFDTEAFF. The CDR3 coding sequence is TGCAGCGTTGAAGGCACAGGGTTCGACACTGAAGCTTTCTTT.

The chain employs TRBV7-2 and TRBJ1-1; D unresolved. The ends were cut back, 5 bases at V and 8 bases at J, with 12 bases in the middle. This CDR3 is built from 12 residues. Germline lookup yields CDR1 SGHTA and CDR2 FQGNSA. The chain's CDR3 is CASSLGSTEAFF. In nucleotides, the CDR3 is TGTGCCAGCAGCCTGGGCAGCACGGAAGCTTTCTTT.

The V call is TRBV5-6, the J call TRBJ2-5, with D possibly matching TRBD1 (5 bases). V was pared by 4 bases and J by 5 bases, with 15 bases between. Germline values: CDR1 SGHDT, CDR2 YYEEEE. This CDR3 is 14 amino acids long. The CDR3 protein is CASSHNFRQETQYF. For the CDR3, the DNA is TGTGCCAGCAGCCATAATTTTAGACAGGAGACCCAGTACTTC.

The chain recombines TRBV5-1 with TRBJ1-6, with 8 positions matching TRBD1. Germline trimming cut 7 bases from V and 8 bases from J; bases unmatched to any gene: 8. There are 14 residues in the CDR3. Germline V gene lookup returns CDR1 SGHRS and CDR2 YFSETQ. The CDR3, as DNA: TGCGCCAGCGGACCCGGGACAGGATATTCACCCCTCCACTTT. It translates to CASGPGTGYSPLHF.